This entry features one T cell receptor (beta chain) sequence. Its antigen is unidentified. It was on clinical symptoms, serum thyroxine, TRAb, thyroid ultrasound and orbital computed tomography that diagnosis relied. The CDR3 totals 15 residues. After removal of 6 bases from V and 2 bases from J, the junction contained 9 bases not matched to a gene. In germline, CDR1 is LNHDA, CDR2 SQIVND (reference sequence). Amplification targeted the TCR beta CDR3 regions, with RNA transcripts as the source material. Following a first-round RT-PCR that used HTBI primers, a second-round multiplex PCR was carried out. TCRdb itself ran the multiplex PCR reads through MiXCR, one entry per CDR3 protein. The sample includes 560,000 or so distinct CDR3 sequences, about 40% of them seen just once. This specimen belongs to a study of Graves' ophthalmopathy and Graves' hyperthyroidism. Broader study findings: Using a 13-signature model, the authors split ophthalmopathy from stable hyperthyroidism, with 85% to 90% sensitivity and around 76% specificity. In blood appeared most of the expanded thyroid clonotypes whose frequency exceeded 0.001. The model achieved approximately 71% sensitivity and less than 75% specificity for ophthalmopathy progression.

Sequencing was done on a sample of peripheral blood or thyroid tissue (not recorded which). This chain links TRBV19 with TRBJ1-1; TRBD1 matches at 7 bases. This receptor was identified in an adult man with Graves' hyperthyroidism. The CDR3 protein is CASSPGGQFNTEAFF. CDR3 in DNA: TGTGCCAGTAGCCCAGGGGGGCAGTTTAACACTGAAGCTTTCTTT.